This T cell receptor beta chain stems from a study of memory CD4+ T cells and cytomegalovirus serostatus. For the study at large: Of the healthy Belgian adults, several were CMV seropositive and approximately 25 seronegative.

The V end was cut by 5 bases, the J end by 7 bases, with 11 bases between. The germline V gene has CDR1 LGHNA and CDR2 YSLEER. The CDR3 is made up of 13 amino acids. Sequenced by immunoSEQ multiplex PCR; TCRdb stores in-frame clones only, minus some. The sample has over 40,000 clones; 79% are singletons. The table lists this clone with a count of one. Single viable CD3+CD4+CD8-CD45RO+ cells were sorted as the memory CD4+ T cells. After thawing, CD4+ T cells were positively selected. Sequenced material: memory CD4+ T cells from blood. The clonotype originates from an adult in good health and CMV-seronegative. The chain couples TRBV4-3 to TRBJ2-2; D ambiguous. The CDR3 DNA reads as TGCGCCAGCAGCGACTTTACAGTCGGGGAGCTGTTTTTT. Residues: CASSDFTVGELFF.